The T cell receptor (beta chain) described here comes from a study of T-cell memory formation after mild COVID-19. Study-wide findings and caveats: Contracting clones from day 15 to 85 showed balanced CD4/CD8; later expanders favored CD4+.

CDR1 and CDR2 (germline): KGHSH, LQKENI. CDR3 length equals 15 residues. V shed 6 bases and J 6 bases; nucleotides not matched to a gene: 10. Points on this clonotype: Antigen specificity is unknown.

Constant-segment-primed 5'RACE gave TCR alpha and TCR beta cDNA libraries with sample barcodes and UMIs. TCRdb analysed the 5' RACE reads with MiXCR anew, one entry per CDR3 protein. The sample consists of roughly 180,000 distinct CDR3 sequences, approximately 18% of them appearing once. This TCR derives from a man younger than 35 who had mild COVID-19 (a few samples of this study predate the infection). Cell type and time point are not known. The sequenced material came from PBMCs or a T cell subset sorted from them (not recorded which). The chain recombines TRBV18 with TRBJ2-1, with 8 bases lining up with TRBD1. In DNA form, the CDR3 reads TGTGCCAGCTCCCGACAGGGGAGCCTAAGCAATGAGCAGTTCTTC. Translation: CASSRQGSLSNEQFF.